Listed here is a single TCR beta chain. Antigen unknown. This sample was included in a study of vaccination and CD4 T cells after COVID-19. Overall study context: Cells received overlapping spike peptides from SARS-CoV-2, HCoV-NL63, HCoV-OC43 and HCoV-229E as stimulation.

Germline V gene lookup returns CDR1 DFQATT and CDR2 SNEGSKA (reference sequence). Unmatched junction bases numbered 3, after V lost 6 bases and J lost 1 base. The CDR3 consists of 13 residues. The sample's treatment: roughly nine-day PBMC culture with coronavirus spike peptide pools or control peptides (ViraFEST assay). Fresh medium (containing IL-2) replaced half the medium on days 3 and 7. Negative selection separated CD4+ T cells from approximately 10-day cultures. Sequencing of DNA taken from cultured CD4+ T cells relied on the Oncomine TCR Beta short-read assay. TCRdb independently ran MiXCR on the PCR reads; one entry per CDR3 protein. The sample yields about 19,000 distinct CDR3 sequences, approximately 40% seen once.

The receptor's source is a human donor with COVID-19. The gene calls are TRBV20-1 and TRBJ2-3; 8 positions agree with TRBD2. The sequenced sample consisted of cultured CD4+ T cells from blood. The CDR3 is CSADSGGTDTQYF. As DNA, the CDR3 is TGCAGTGCCGATAGCGGGGGCACAGATACGCAGTATTTT.